The 20 T cell receptor beta chains below come from one sample, sequenced in a study of blood T cells in healthy people across ages. Alongside a J-beta primer mix, a sample-barcoded 5' primer served in a second PCR lasting about 7 to 12 cycles. In TCRdb, the 5' RACE reads were re-called with MiXCR into one record per CDR3 protein. The sample gives around 870,000 distinct CDR3 sequences, 29% of which show up once; about 18% is in the top ten. Sequencing used blood. The receptors come from an elderly woman in good health.

Worth noting for this clonotype: A single base separates this from a much larger clone, so it may be a read error. The chain joins TRBV12-3 or TRBV12-4 to TRBJ2-1, with TRBD2 as a possible D gene (6 bases). Deletions cut 6 bases from V and 2 bases from J, with 20 bases between. The CDR3 length is 17 residues. The CDR3 loop is CASSSPEGLVTYNEQFF. The CDR3 nucleotides read TGTGCCAGCAGCTCGCCGGAGGGGCTAGTGACCTACAATGAGCAGTTCTTC.

There are many counts of this clonotype. The rearrangement links TRBV6-5 to TRBJ2-7, with D perhaps TRBD1 (5 bases). Trimming stripped 0 bases from V and 2 bases from J, with 8 bases between. CDR3 length: 14 amino acids. Germline-derived CDR1 and CDR2 are MNHEY and SVGAGI. CDR3 nucleotide sequence: TGTGCCAGCAGTTACTCTGGCAGGGCCTACGAGCAGTACTTC. It encodes CASSYSGRAYEQYF.

The chain has TRBV7-2 and TRBJ2-5; D possibly corresponds to TRBD2 (6 bases). The germline V gene has CDR1 SGHTA and CDR2 FQGNSA. This CDR3 is built from 15 residues. The V and J ends lost 3 bases and 2 bases respectively, with 13 bases between them. CDR3 loop: CASSLSSGKQETQYF. The CDR3 DNA follows: TGTGCCAGCAGCTTGAGTAGCGGCAAGCAAGAGACCCAGTACTTC.

V usage is TRBV18 and J usage is TRBJ1-4; maybe TRBD1 (6 bases). Trimming pared 3 bases from V and 2 bases from J, leaving 10 bases between. The germline V gene encodes CDR1 KGHSH and CDR2 LQKENI. The CDR3 has 15 amino acids. CDR3 DNA: TGTGCCAGCTCACCGAACAGGGATACTAATGAAAAACTGTTTTTT. Amino acids: CASSPNRDTNEKLFF.

This clonotype was seen at least ten times. This rearrangement joins TRBV6-2 or TRBV6-3 to TRBJ2-1, with TRBD2 matching 8 bases. This CDR3 region has 18 residues. Per germline, CDR1 MNHEY and CDR2 SVGEGT. V lost 1 base to trimming and J lost 6 bases; unmatched junction nucleotides: 14. The CDR3 nucleotides read TGTGCCAGCAGTTACTATTTTCTGAGCGGGGGCCCCCTCAATGAGCAGTTCTTC. It encodes CASSYYFLSGGPLNEQFF.

The chain joins TRBV3-1 to TRBJ1-2; 7 nucleotides agree with TRBD1. The ends lost 2 bases at V and 4 bases at J; junction bases unmatched: 7. CDR3 length: 15 residues. Germline V gives CDR1 LGHDT, CDR2 YNNKEL (reference sequence). CDR3 amino acids: CASSQNNRDSYGYTF. For the CDR3, the DNA is TGTGCCAGCAGCCAAAACAACCGGGACAGCTATGGCTACACCTTC.

This clonotype was picked up one time. V usage is TRBV29-1 and J usage is TRBJ2-4, with TRBD2 matching over 14 bases. Germline V gene data show CDR1 as SQVTM and CDR2 as ANQGSEA. The ends lost 0 bases at V and 6 bases at J; junction bases unmatched: 4. CDR3 size: 16 residues. CDR3 DNA: TGCAGCGTTGAAGAAGGGACTAGCGGGAGTGGAAACATTCAGTACTTC. Amino acid sequence: CSVEEGTSGSGNIQYF.

The V call is TRBV20-1, the J call TRBJ2-3, with 8 bases fitting TRBD2. The germline gives CDR1 DFQATT, CDR2 SNEGSKA (reference sequence). Germline trimming cut 0 bases from V and 10 bases from J; bases unmatched to any gene: 9. The CDR3 is 14 amino acids. The CDR3 sequence: CSARDRAAGASQYF. CDR3 bases: TGCAGTGCTAGAGACCGGGCAGCGGGGGCCTCGCAGTATTTT.

This clonotype showed up many times. V is TRBV6-1 and J is TRBJ1-2, with D hard to call. Trimming shortened V by 3 bases and J by 5 bases, and 7 bases separated the two germline ends. The CDR3 spans 12 residues. Germline V CDR1 and CDR2: MNHNS, SASEGT. In nucleotides, the CDR3 is TGTGCCAGCAGTGAGGCGGCTTATGGCTACACCTTC. Its protein is CASSEAAYGYTF.

This clonotype was observed a single time. A much larger clone lies a single base off, so this may be a read error. The rearrangement links TRBV9 to TRBJ2-7; a weak D match, TRBD2 (7 bases). There are 15 residues in the CDR3. Germline CDR1 and CDR2: SGDLS and YYNGEE. The CDR3 coding sequence is TGTGCCAGCAGCTCTCCTGACGGGGGGCGATACGGGCAGTACTTC. Its protein product is CASSSPDGGRYGQYF.

The chain has TRBV3-1 and TRBJ2-2; D remains unclear. Germline lookup yields CDR1 LGHDT and CDR2 YNNKEL (reference sequence). The CDR3 runs to 13 residues. V dropped 4 bases and J dropped 6 bases, with 9 bases sitting between them. The DNA for the CDR3 is TGTGCCAGCAGCCCGTCCCGGGCCGGGGAGCTGTTTTTT. This sequence encodes CASSPSRAGELFF.

There are many counts of this clonotype. The rearrangement links TRBV7-2 to TRBJ1-4, with TRBD1 matching over 8 bases. This CDR3 spans 15 amino acids. From germline, CDR1 is SGHTA and CDR2 FQGNSA. The junction had 2 bases not matched to a gene; V was cut back by 5 bases and J by 0 bases. The CDR3 DNA reads as TGTGCCAGCAGCGAACAGGGGGCAACTAATGAAAAACTGTTTTTT. As protein: CASSEQGATNEKLFF.

In its sample, this clonotype was seen many times. The V gene is TRBV7-2, the J gene TRBJ2-1; D ambiguous. Germline V lookup: CDR1 SGHTA, CDR2 FQGNSA. V was trimmed by 1 base and J by 8 bases, leaving 6 bases between them. This CDR3 comprises 12 residues. The CDR3: CASSLGVYEQFF. DNA for the CDR3: TGTGCCAGCAGCTTAGGGGTGTATGAGCAGTTCTTC.

This clonotype was observed a few times. The genes are TRBV3-1 and TRBJ1-2; D unclear. The CDR3 length is 12 residues. The germline CDR1 and CDR2 sequences are LGHDT and YNNKEL (reference sequence). Trimming took 4 bases from V and 7 from J, leaving 10 bases between them. In nucleotides, the CDR3 is TGTGCCAGCAGCCGGGAAAAGGGTGGCTACACCTTC. It specifies CASSREKGGYTF.

This clonotype was counted many times. The chain couples TRBV6-1 to TRBJ2-5; D is unclear. The CDR3 covers 15 residues. The germline CDR1 and CDR2 sequences are MNHNS and SASEGT. Trimming took 2 bases from V and 9 from J, leaving 19 bases between them. The CDR3 sequence is CASSEPGPSPWAQYF. CDR3 sequence (DNA): TGTGCCAGCAGTGAACCGGGCCCGAGCCCTTGGGCCCAGTACTTC.

This clonotype has just a few counts. This rearrangement joins TRBV20-1 to TRBJ1-5; D is undetermined. This CDR3 spans 13 amino acids. Per germline, CDR1 DFQATT and CDR2 SNEGSKA (reference sequence). The CDR3 DNA follows: TGCAGCGTGCGACGGGCTGGCAATCAGCCCCAGCATTTT. Translating gives CSVRRAGNQPQHF.

This clonotype was detected ten times or more. V gene TRBV12-3 or TRBV12-4 combines with J gene TRBJ2-5, with D unclear. The germline V and J ends were trimmed by 7 bases and 5 bases, with 8 bases remaining between them. This CDR3 comprises 11 residues. DNA of the CDR3: TGTGCCAGCACTTCGCTGGAGACCCAGTACTTC. Its protein product is CASTSLETQYF.

This clonotype was seen many times. The CDR3 region has the DNA TGTGCCAGCAGCCCCGGGAGCTTGAACACTGAAGCTTTCTTT. As protein: CASSPGSLNTEAFF. The rearrangement uses TRBV7-2 and TRBJ1-1; D gene unclear. This CDR3 has 14 amino acids. Germline V lookup: CDR1 SGHTA, CDR2 FQGNSA. The V end lost 5 bases, the J end lost 0 bases, and 10 bases lay between the germline ends. Combining the CDR3 with reference TRBV7-2 and TRBJ1-1 gives the whole variable domain GAGVSQSPSNKVTEKGKDVELRCDPISGHTALYWYRQSLGQGLEFLIYFQGNSAPDKSGLPSDRFSAERTGGSVSTLTIQRTQQEDSAVYLCASSPGSLNTEAFFGQGTRLTVV.

In nucleotides, the CDR3 is TGTGCCAGCAGTCTTCCGGGACAGGACTTCTACGAGCAGTACTTC. Amino acids: CASSLPGQDFYEQYF. The rearrangement joins TRBV12-3 or TRBV12-4 to TRBJ2-7; 8 nucleotides agree with TRBD1. With 5 bases clipped from V and 3 bases from J, the junction kept 9 bases outside the gene matches. This CDR3 is built from 15 residues.

There are many counts of this clonotype. The J gene is TRBJ2-7, the V gene TRBV27; 8 bases line up with TRBD2. This CDR3 has 14 amino acids. Trimming took 3 bases from V and 2 from J; bases not matched to a gene: 3. Germline V gives CDR1 MNHEY, CDR2 SMNVEV (reference sequence). In DNA form, the CDR3 reads TGTGCCAGCAGTTTTGCTAGCGGGCCCTACGAGCAGTACTTC. Translation gives CASSFASGPYEQYF.